This entry lists 10 T cell receptor beta chains sequenced from one sample in a study of cytomegalovirus exposure and HLA in healthy donors. In the PCR, 60 Vbeta and 13 Jbeta primers were used. Assay: immunoSEQ multiplex PCR; the TCRdb copy retains only in-frame clones and omits some. The sample records about 160,000 clones, roughly 80% being singletons. The specimen sequenced was PBMCs. The receptors were gathered from a man in his forties in good health and CMV-seropositive.

The J gene is TRBJ2-6, the V gene TRBV27, with D perhaps matching TRBD2 (5 bases). Between the trimmed V and J ends, which lost 3 bases and 0 bases, there was a span of 6 bases. The CDR3 consists of 15 residues. Germline V gene sequence: CDR1 MNHEY, CDR2 SMNVEV (reference sequence). For the CDR3, the DNA is TGTGCCAGCAGTTTCGGGATCTCTGGGGCCAACGTCCTGACTTTC. Encoded protein: CASSFGISGANVLTF. Variable domain in full (rest from reference TRBV27 and TRBJ2-6): EAQVTQNPRYLITVTGKKLTVTCSQNMNHEYMSWYRQDPGLGLRQIYYSMNVEVTDKGDVPEGYKVSRKEKRNFPLILESPSPNQTSLYFCASSFGISGANVLTFGAGSRLTVL.

The chain employs TRBV4-2 and TRBJ2-1; D gene uncertain. The CDR3 is 13 amino acids. V shed 0 bases and J shed 10 bases, with 10 bases lying between them. Germline-derived CDR1 and CDR2 are LGHNA and YNFKEQ. The CDR3 nucleotides are TGTGCCAGCAGCCAAGATTTGAAGACAGAGCAGTTCTTC. Translating gives CASSQDLKTEQFF.

This clone was counted once. The chain carries TRBV28 and TRBJ1-6; D is unresolved. CDR3 size: 14 residues. The V and J ends lost 4 bases and 9 bases respectively, with 13 bases between them. Germline CDR1 reads MDHEN; CDR2 reads SYDVKM. The DNA of the CDR3 is TGTGCCAGCAGTTCCACAGCCTCCGCTTCACCCCTCCACTTT. It encodes CASSSTASASPLHF.

The V call is TRBV19, the J call TRBJ1-5; TRBD1 aligns across 7 bases. CDR1 and CDR2 (germline): LNHDA, SQIVND (reference sequence). The CDR3 consists of 16 residues. With 5 bases clipped from V and 0 bases from J, the junction kept 7 bases outside the gene matches. Here the CDR3 DNA reads TGTGCCAGTAGTGTCCCCCCAGGGGGTAGCAATCAGCCCCAGCATTTT. It codes for CASSVPPGGSNQPQHF.

The V call is TRBV19, the J call TRBJ2-7; D may be TRBD2 (6 bases). The V end was cut by 3 bases, the J end by 4 bases, with 13 bases between. Germline loops: CDR1 LNHDA, CDR2 SQIVND (reference sequence). The CDR3 is 14 residues long. CDR3 loop: CASSISVRDYEQYF. The CDR3 nucleotides read TGTGCCAGTAGTATCAGTGTGCGGGATTACGAGCAGTACTTC.

The chain is built from TRBV15 and TRBJ2-1; D unresolved. The germline CDR1 and CDR2 sequences are LNHNV and YYDKDF (reference sequence). This CDR3 spans 13 amino acids. Trimming removed 2 bases from V and 8 bases from J, with 10 bases in between. CDR3 coding DNA: TGTGCCACCAGCAGACCCCCCTTAGATGAGCAGTTCTTC. Amino acid sequence: CATSRPPLDEQFF.

This clone was counted a single time. The V call is TRBV7-2, the J call TRBJ1-5; 7 nucleotides match TRBD1. V shed 5 bases and J 5 bases; nucleotides not matched to a gene: 9. The length of the CDR3 is 15 residues. In germline, CDR1 is SGHTA, CDR2 FQGNSA. The CDR3 spells CASSTGDGRHQPQHF. The CDR3 bases are TGTGCCAGCAGCACAGGGGATGGGCGCCATCAGCCCCAGCATTTT. The entire variable domain, with the rest obtained from reference TRBV7-2 and TRBJ1-5, is as follows: GAGVSQSPSNKVTEKGKDVELRCDPISGHTALYWYRQSLGQGLEFLIYFQGNSAPDKSGLPSDRFSAERTGGSVSTLTIQRTQQEDSAVYLCASSTGDGRHQPQHFGDGTRLSIL.

V gene TRBV15 combines with J gene TRBJ2-5; a weak D match, TRBD1 (6 bases). Trimming cost V 5 bases and J 2 bases, with 24 bases left between them. The germline V gene encodes CDR1 LNHNV and CDR2 YYDKDF (reference sequence). CDR3 length: 18 residues. The DNA for the CDR3 is TGTGCCACCAGCCTTTCCCGGGACACCTCTGAATGGCAAGAGACCCAGTACTTC. It translates to CATSLSRDTSEWQETQYF.

The chain is built from TRBV13 and TRBJ1-1, with D unresolved. The CDR3 extends over 16 amino acids. Germline V lookup: CDR1 PRHDT, CDR2 FYEKMQ (reference sequence). V gave up 4 bases and J gave up 10 bases, with 25 bases separating them. The CDR3 sequence: CASSSEAVIQRGSAFF. CDR3 nucleotide sequence: TGTGCCAGCAGCTCCGAAGCCGTCATCCAACGGGGTTCAGCTTTCTTT.

The chain is built from TRBV19 and TRBJ1-2, with D perhaps matching TRBD1 (6 bases). Trimming took 5 bases from V and 5 from J, leaving 12 bases between them. Germline CDR1 and CDR2: LNHDA and SQIVND (reference sequence). The CDR3 contains 13 residues. The DNA of the CDR3 is TGTGCCAGTAGTCCCAGGGGACGGTATGGCTACACCTTC. Amino acid sequence: CASSPRGRYGYTF. Complete variable domain (other parts from reference TRBV19 and TRBJ1-2): DGGITQSPKYLFRKEGQNVTLSCEQNLNHDAMYWYRQDPGQGLRLIYYSQIVNDFQKGDIAEGYSVSREKKESFPLTVTSAQKNPTAFYLCASSPRGRYGYTFGSGTRLTVV.